This TCR beta chain is from a study of cytomegalovirus exposure and HLA in healthy donors. General study points: Both high specificity and high sensitivity reportedly marked the classifier's diagnosis of cytomegalovirus status.

The CDR3 has 14 amino acids. CDR1 is SGHNT and CDR2 is YYREEE in the germline V gene (reference sequence). 13 Jbeta primers and 60 Vbeta primers were used for the PCR. Clones were sequenced by immunoSEQ multiplex PCR, and TCRdb holds only the in-frame ones, with some missing. The data show around 140,000 clones, almost 80% seen once. Concerning this clone itself: Its antigen remains unidentified. The junction departs from the called germline gene at one end, perhaps through a read error.

The chain employs TRBV5-4 and TRBJ2-5, with 7 bases matching TRBD1. The source material was PBMCs. This TCR was recovered from a female donor in good health and CMV-seronegative. The chain's CDR3 is CASSLQGRQEAQYF. In DNA form, the CDR3 reads TGTGCCAGCAGCCTACAGGGGCGGCAAGAGGCCCAGTACTTC.